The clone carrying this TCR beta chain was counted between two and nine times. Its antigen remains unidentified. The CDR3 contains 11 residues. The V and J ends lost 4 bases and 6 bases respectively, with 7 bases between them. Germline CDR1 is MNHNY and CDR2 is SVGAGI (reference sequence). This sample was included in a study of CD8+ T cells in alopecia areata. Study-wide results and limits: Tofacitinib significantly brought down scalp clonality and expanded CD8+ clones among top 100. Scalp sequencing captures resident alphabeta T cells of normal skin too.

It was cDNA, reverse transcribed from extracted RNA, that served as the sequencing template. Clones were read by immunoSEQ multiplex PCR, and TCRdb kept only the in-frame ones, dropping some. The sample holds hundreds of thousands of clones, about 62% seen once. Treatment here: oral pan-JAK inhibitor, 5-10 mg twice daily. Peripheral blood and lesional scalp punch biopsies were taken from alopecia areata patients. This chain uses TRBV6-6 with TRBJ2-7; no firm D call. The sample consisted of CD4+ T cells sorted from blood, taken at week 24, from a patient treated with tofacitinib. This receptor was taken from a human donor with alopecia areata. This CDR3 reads CASSSESEQYF. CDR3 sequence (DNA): TGTGCCAGCAGTTCGGAGAGCGAGCAGTACTTC.